Below are 5 T cell receptor beta chains sequenced from a single sample in a study of CD8 T cells in Susac syndrome. An amount of RNA that ranged from roughly 0.45 to 1 ug was reverse transcribed with random hexamers. Each CDR3 protein gets one entry after TCRdb re-called the immunoSEQ multiplex PCR reads with MiXCR. The table shows about 140,000 distinct CDR3 sequences, with 95% occurring only once. Sequenced: CD4+ T cells from PBMCs. Receptors were obtained from a human donor with Susac syndrome.

The rearrangement links TRBV5-1 to TRBJ2-6; D not certain. In germline, CDR1 is SGHRS, CDR2 YFSETQ. CDR3 size: 20 residues. V was trimmed by 2 bases and J by 2 bases, leaving 23 bases between them. CDR3 in amino acids: CASSFPQALSAITGANVLTF. In DNA form, the CDR3 reads TGCGCCAGCAGCTTCCCGCAGGCTCTATCGGCCATAACTGGGGCCAACGTCCTGACTTTC.

The DNA of the CDR3 is TGTGCCAGCAGCTTAGCGGTTTCCAGGAGTGAGCAGTTCTTC. Translated, it gives CASSLAVSRSEQFF. The V and J genes are TRBV7-9 and TRBJ2-1; D is undetermined. Germline V lookup: CDR1 SEHNR, CDR2 FQNEAQ (reference sequence). CDR3 length: 14 residues. Trimming pared 0 bases from V and 9 bases from J, leaving 12 bases between. Full variable domain (outside the CDR3, taken from reference TRBV7-9 and TRBJ2-1): DTGVSQNPRHKITKRGQNVTFRCDPISEHNRLYWYRQTLGQGPEFLTYFQNEAQLEKSRLLSDRFSAERPKGSFSTLEIQRTEQGDSAMYLCASSLAVSRSEQFFGPGTRLTVL.

This sequence joins TRBV9 and TRBJ2-1; D is perhaps TRBD2 (5 bases). The germline gives CDR1 SGDLS, CDR2 YYNGEE. V gave up 0 bases and J gave up 9 bases, with 16 bases separating them. CDR3 size: 15 residues. The CDR3 spells CASSVDGQEAREQFF. The CDR3 DNA follows: TGTGCCAGCAGCGTAGATGGCCAGGAGGCTCGTGAGCAGTTCTTC.

This clonotype was recorded only once. V usage is TRBV4-1 and J usage is TRBJ1-1; D is perhaps TRBD1 (6 bases). Germline V gives CDR1 MGHRA, CDR2 YSYEKL. CDR3 length equals 14 residues. V lost 4 bases and J lost 4, with 13 bases in between. CDR3 coding DNA: TGCGCCAGCAGCCGCGGAGGGGGGAGCACTGAAGCTTTCTTT. It is translated as CASSRGGGSTEAFF.

The gene calls are TRBV7-3 and TRBJ2-1, with 12 bases lining up with TRBD2. Losses at the gene ends were 3 bases for V and 10 bases for J; bases not matched to a gene: 4. Germline V gene sequence: CDR1 SGHTA, CDR2 FQGTGA. The CDR3 consists of 14 residues. CDR3 residues: CASSFTSGGSEQFF. The CDR3 coding sequence is TGTGCCAGCAGCTTTACTAGCGGGGGGTCGGAGCAGTTCTTC. Variable domain in full (rest from reference TRBV7-3 and TRBJ2-1): GAGVSQTPSNKVTEKGKYVELRCDPISGHTALYWYRQSLGQGPEFLIYFQGTGAADDSGLPNDRFFAVRPEGSVSTLKIQRTERGDSAVYLCASSFTSGGSEQFFGPGTRLTVL.